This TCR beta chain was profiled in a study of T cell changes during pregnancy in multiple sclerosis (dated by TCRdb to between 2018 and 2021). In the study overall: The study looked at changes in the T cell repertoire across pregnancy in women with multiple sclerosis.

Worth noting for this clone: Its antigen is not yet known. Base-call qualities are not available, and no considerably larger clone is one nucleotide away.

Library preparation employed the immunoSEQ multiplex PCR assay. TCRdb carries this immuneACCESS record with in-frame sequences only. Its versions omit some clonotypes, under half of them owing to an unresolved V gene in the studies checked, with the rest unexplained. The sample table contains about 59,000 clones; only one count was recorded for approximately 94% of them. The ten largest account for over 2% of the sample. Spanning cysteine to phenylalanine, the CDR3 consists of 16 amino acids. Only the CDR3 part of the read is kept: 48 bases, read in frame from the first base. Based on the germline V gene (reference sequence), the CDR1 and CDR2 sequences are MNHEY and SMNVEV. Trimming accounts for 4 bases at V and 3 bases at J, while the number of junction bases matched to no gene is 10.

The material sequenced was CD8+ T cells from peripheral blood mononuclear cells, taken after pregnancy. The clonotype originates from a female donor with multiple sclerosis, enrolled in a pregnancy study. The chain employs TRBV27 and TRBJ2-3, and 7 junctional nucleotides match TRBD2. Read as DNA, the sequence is TGTGCCAGCAGTTACTGGAAAGCGGGACTGACAGATACGCAGTATTTT. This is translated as CASSYWKAGLTDTQYF.